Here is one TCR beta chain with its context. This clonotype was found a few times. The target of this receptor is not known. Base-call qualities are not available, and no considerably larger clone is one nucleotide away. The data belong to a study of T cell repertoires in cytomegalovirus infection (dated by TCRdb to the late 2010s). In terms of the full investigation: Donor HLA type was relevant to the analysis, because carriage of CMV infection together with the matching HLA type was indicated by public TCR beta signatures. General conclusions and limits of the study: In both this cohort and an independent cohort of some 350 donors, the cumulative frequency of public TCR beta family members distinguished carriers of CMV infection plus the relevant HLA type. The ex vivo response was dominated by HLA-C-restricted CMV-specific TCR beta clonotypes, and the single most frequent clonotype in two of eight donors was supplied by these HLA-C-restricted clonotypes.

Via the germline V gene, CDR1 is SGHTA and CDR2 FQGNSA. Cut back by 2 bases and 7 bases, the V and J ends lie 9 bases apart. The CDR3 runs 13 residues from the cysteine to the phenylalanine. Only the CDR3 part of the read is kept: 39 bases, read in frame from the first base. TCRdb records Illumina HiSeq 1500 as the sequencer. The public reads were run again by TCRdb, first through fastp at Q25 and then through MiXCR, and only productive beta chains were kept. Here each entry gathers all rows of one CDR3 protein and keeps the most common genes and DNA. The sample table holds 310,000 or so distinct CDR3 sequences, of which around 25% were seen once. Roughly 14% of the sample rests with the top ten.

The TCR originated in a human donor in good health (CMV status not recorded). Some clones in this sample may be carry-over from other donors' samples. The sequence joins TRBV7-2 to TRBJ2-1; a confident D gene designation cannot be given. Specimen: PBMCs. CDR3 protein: CASSLSNSNEQFF. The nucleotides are TGTGCCAGCAGCTTAAGTAATAGTAATGAGCAGTTCTTC.